The clone carrying this TCR beta chain turned up a few times. Its antigen is still unknown. The data derive from a study of cytomegalovirus exposure and HLA in healthy donors. Study findings and constraints: A later analysis linked a missense DCLRE1C variant to TCR beta V- and J-gene trimming.

PCR was performed using 60 Vbeta and 13 Jbeta primers. Some clones are missing from TCRdb's copy, which holds only in-frame ones; the method was immunoSEQ multiplex PCR. The table has 100,000 to 140,000 clones, about four fifths seen once. The material sequenced was PBMCs. The sequence derives from a young man in good health and CMV-seropositive.

This CDR3 is CASSLVLLRAGPPGNTQYF. Here the CDR3 DNA reads TGTGCCAGCAGCTTAGTTTTACTTCGAGCGGGCCCCCCGGGGAATACGCAGTATTTT. The chain recombines TRBV11-2 with TRBJ2-3; TRBD2 might be the D (6 bases). This CDR3 comprises 19 residues. Germline CDR1 SGHAT, CDR2 FQNNGV. The germline V and J ends were trimmed by 1 base and 7 bases, with 27 bases remaining between them.